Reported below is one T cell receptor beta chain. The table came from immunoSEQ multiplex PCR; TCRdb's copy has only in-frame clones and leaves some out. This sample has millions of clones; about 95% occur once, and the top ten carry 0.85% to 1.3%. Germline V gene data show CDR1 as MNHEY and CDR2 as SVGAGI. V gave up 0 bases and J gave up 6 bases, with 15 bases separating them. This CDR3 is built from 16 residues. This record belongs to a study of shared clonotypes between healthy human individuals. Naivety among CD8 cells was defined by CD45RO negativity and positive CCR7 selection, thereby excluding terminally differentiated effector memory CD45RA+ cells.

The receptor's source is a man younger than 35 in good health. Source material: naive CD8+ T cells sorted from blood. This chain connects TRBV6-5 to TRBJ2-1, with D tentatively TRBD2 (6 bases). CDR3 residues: CASSYSAGTLVNEQFF. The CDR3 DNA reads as TGTGCCAGCAGTTACTCGGCCGGGACTCTCGTCAATGAGCAGTTCTTC.